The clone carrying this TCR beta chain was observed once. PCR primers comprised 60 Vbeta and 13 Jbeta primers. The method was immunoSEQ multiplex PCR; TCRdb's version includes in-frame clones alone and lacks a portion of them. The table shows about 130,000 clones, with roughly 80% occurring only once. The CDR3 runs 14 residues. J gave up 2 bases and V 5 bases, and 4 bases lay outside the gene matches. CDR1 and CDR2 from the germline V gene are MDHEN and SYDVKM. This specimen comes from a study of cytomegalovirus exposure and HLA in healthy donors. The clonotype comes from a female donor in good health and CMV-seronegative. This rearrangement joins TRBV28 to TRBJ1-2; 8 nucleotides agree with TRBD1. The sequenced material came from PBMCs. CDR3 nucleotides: TGTGCCAGCAGTACAGGGGGGCAAAACTATGGCTACACCTTC. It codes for CASSTGGQNYGYTF.